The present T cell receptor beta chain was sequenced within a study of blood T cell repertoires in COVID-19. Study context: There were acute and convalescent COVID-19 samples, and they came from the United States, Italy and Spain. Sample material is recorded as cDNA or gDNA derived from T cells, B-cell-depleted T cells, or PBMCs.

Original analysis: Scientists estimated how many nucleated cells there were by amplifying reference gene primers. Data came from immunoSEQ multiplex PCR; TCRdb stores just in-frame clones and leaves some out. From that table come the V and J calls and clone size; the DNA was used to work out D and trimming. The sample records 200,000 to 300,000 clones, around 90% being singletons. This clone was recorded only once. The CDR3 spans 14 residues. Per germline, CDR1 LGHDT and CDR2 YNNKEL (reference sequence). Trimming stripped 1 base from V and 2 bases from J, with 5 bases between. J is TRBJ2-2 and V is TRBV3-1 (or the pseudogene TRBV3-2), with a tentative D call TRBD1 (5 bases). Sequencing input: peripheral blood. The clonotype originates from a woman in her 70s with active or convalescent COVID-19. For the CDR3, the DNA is TGTGCCAGCAGCCAAGGGGGCAACACCGGGGAGCTGTTTTTT. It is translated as CASSQGGNTGELFF.